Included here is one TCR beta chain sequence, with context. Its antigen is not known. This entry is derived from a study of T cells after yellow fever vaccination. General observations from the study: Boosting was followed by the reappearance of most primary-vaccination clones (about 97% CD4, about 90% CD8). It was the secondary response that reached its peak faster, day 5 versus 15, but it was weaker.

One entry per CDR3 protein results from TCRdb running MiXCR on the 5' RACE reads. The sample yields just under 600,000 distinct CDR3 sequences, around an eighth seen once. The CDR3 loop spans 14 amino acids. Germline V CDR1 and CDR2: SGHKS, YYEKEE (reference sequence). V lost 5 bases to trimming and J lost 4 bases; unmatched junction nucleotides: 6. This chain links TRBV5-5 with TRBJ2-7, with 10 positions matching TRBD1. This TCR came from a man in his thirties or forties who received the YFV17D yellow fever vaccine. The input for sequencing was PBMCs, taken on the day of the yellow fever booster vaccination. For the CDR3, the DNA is TGTGCCAGCAGGGACAGGGGGAGTCAGTACGAGCAGTACTTC. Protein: CASRDRGSQYEQYF.